These 6 T cell receptor beta chains came from one sample sequenced in a study of blood T cell repertoires in COVID-19. The data were produced by immunoSEQ multiplex PCR, yet TCRdb's version contains in-frame clones alone and is incomplete. Here the sample spans about 80,000 clones, around 83% being singletons. Input material: peripheral blood. The receptors here all came from a woman aged 70 to 79 with acute or convalescent COVID-19.

The rearrangement joins TRBV28 to TRBJ1-1; 11 bases agree with TRBD1. Germline values: CDR1 MDHEN, CDR2 SYDVKM. Trimming at V came to 2 bases and at J to 7 bases, leaving 3 bases not matched to a gene. This CDR3 region has 14 residues. Here the CDR3 DNA reads TGTGCCAGCAGTTTACGGGACAGGGGGGGTGAAGCTTTCTTT. Encoded protein: CASSLRDRGGEAFF.

The rearrangement uses TRBV18 and TRBJ2-3, with 8 positions matching TRBD2. Germline CDR1 reads KGHSH; CDR2 reads LQKENI. With 0 bases clipped from V and 3 bases from J, the junction kept 8 bases outside the gene matches. This CDR3 spans 17 amino acids. CDR3 protein: CASSPPNSGIGTDTQYF. The CDR3 DNA follows: TGTGCCAGCTCACCACCGAATAGCGGGATTGGAACAGATACGCAGTATTTT.

The CDR3 nucleotides read TGTGCCAGCAGTGAAGCGCTTTCGCAGGGGGCTTACGAGCAGTACTTC. Its protein is CASSEALSQGAYEQYF. This chain joins TRBV6-1 and TRBJ2-7; 8 bases align to TRBD1. The CDR3 has 16 residues. V was clipped by 0 bases and J by 4 bases; unmatched bases: 8. Looked up from germline, CDR1 is MNHNS and CDR2 is SASEGT.

The table lists this clone with a count of one. This chain uses TRBV7-9 with TRBJ2-1; TRBD2 agrees at 14 bases. The CDR3 runs to 16 residues. V trimming: 3 bases; J trimming: 9 bases; junction bases outside the gene matches: 7. Germline CDR1 is SEHNR and CDR2 is FQNEAQ (reference sequence). DNA of the CDR3: TGTGCCAGCAGCTTCGGGACTAGCGGGAGTGTGGGTGAGCAGTTCTTC. Its translation: CASSFGTSGSVGEQFF.

The chain combines TRBV7-9 with TRBJ1-3; D call uncertain. Germline-derived CDR1 and CDR2 are SEHNR and FQNEAQ (reference sequence). The V and J ends lost 2 bases and 0 bases respectively, with 11 bases between them. The CDR3 consists of 16 residues. The CDR3 protein is CASSLSLASSGNTIYF. The CDR3 nucleotides read TGTGCCAGCAGCTTATCCTTAGCCAGCTCTGGAAACACCATATATTTT.

This chain links TRBV6-5 with TRBJ1-1; D gene unclear. Trimming pared 2 bases from V and 5 bases from J, leaving 12 bases between. This CDR3 has 14 amino acids. Germline V CDR1 and CDR2: MNHEY, SVGAGI. The CDR3 DNA sequence: TGTGCCAGCAGTTACCTCGGGCGGGAGACTGAAGCTTTCTTT. It specifies CASSYLGRETEAFF.